Detailed here is one T cell receptor (beta chain). CDR1 and CDR2 from the germline V gene are SQVTM and ANQGSEA. The CDR3 length is 13 residues. V was cut by 6 bases and J by 0 bases, with 11 bases left in between. This record belongs to a study of blood T cell repertoires in COVID-19. Study in general: There were acute and convalescent COVID-19 samples, and they came from the United States, Italy and Spain. T cells, B-cell-depleted T cells, or PBMCs supplied cDNA or gDNA.

A Seattle source enrolled patients during active infection and followed them longitudinally. Original processing notes: Nucleated cell counts were estimated from reference gene primer amplification. Method: immunoSEQ multiplex PCR; TCRdb's copy keeps in-frame clones and lacks some. V, J and clone size were drawn from that table, and D and trimming were deduced from the DNA. Of fewer than 500,000 clones detected, approximately 90% appear once; the ten largest clones hold roughly 0.76%. The specimen sequenced was peripheral blood. The chain joins TRBV29-1 to TRBJ1-1; tentative D call: TRBD1 (5 bases). The sequence was obtained from a man younger than 35 with COVID-19, enrolled during active disease. The DNA of the CDR3 is TGCAGCGTGGCGGGACTCGTGAACACTGAAGCTTTCTTT. Translated: CSVAGLVNTEAFF.